The 11 T cell receptor beta chains below come from one sample, sequenced in a study of cytomegalovirus exposure and HLA in healthy donors. The study ran its PCR with 60 Vbeta and 13 Jbeta primers. Only in-frame clones appear in the TCRdb table, and some are missing; sequencing was by immunoSEQ multiplex PCR. The sample contains some 140,000 clones, 79% of which appear only once. The sequencing input was PBMCs. The receptor set was obtained from a man between 18 and 29 years old in good health and CMV-seronegative.

The gene calls are TRBV28 and TRBJ1-1; maybe TRBD1 (6 bases). In germline, CDR1 is MDHEN, CDR2 SYDVKM. The V gene lost 1 base and the J gene lost 1 base, with 10 bases spanning the gap. The CDR3 runs to 15 residues. The CDR3 bases are TGTGCCAGCAGTTTATACAGGGTTCAGAACACTGAAGCTTTCTTT. It yields the protein CASSLYRVQNTEAFF.

This clone came up a few times. V and J are TRBV6-6 and TRBJ1-1, with a weak D call TRBD1 (5 bases). In germline, CDR1 is MNHNY, CDR2 SVGAGI (reference sequence). The V end lost 0 bases, the J end lost 0 bases, and 11 bases lay between the germline ends. The CDR3 extends over 16 amino acids. The CDR3, as DNA: TGTGCCAGCAGTTACTCGATCGGGGGGTTGAACACTGAAGCTTTCTTT. Amino acids: CASSYSIGGLNTEAFF.

This chain uses TRBV7-9 with TRBJ2-2, with TRBD2 as a possible D gene (6 bases). Trimming pared 1 base from V and 0 bases from J, leaving 12 bases between. Germline V CDR1 and CDR2: SEHNR, FQNEAQ (reference sequence). The CDR3 spans 17 residues. This chain's CDR3 is CASSLEAGFANTGELFF. The CDR3, as DNA: TGTGCCAGCAGCTTAGAAGCGGGCTTCGCGAACACCGGGGAGCTGTTTTTT.

This chain joins TRBV15 and TRBJ1-3; 12 positions agree with TRBD1. The germline V gene encodes CDR1 LNHNV and CDR2 YYDKDF (reference sequence). Trimming at V came to 3 bases and at J to 8 bases, leaving 2 bases not matched to a gene. The CDR3 spans 14 residues. The CDR3 DNA is TGTGCCACCAGCAGGGGGACAGGGGGCGACACCATATATTTT. Amino acids: CATSRGTGGDTIYF.

The gene calls are TRBV27 and TRBJ2-4; D not resolved. This CDR3 is 13 amino acids long. Between the trimmed V and J ends, which lost 8 bases and 2 bases, there was a span of 10 bases. Looked up from germline, CDR1 is MNHEY and CDR2 is SMNVEV (reference sequence). DNA for the CDR3: TGTGCCAGCTCTACTCTTACCAAAAACATTCAGTACTTC. Its translation: CASSTLTKNIQYF.

The gene calls are TRBV12-5 and TRBJ1-2, with D hard to call. Per germline, CDR1 LGHNT and CDR2 FRNRAP. V lost 5 bases and J 4 bases, leaving 14 bases between the germline ends. The CDR3 length is 14 residues. The CDR3 here is CASGLGESPYGYTF. The CDR3 DNA is TGTGCTAGTGGTCTTGGAGAGAGTCCCTATGGCTACACCTTC.

CDR3 bases: TGTGCCAGCAGCTTAGGACAGCCTTCAGATACGCAGTATTTT. Encoded protein: CASSLGQPSDTQYF. The V gene is TRBV11-3, the J gene TRBJ2-3; D perhaps matches TRBD1 (5 bases). CDR3 length: 14 residues. Trimming pared 1 base from V and 4 bases from J, leaving 9 bases between. CDR1 is SGHNT, CDR2 YENEEA, per germline.

The genes are TRBV28 and TRBJ1-1; D may be TRBD1 (5 bases). The CDR3 has 12 amino acids. Trimming shortened V by 4 bases and J by 7 bases, and 10 bases separated the two germline ends. The V gene's germline CDR1 is MDHEN and CDR2 SYDVKM. As DNA, the CDR3 is TGTGCCAGCAGTTCGACAGTGAGTGAAGCTTTCTTT. Amino acid sequence: CASSSTVSEAFF.

V gene TRBV7-2 combines with J gene TRBJ1-1, with D unresolved. Trimming pared 3 bases from V and 6 bases from J, leaving 8 bases between. Per the germline V gene, CDR1 is SGHTA and CDR2 is FQGNSA. CDR3 length: 12 residues. The CDR3 sequence is CASSFLTPEAFF. The CDR3 nucleotides are TGTGCCAGCAGCTTTCTTACACCTGAAGCTTTCTTT.

V usage is TRBV11-2 and J usage is TRBJ2-3, with TRBD2 matching 14 bases. The CDR3 extends over 17 amino acids. Per germline, CDR1 SGHAT and CDR2 FQNNGV. V dropped 4 bases and J dropped 0; count of bases not matched to a gene: 3. The CDR3 region has the DNA TGTGCCAGCAGCTCTGGACTAGCGGGGGGTAGCACAGATACGCAGTATTTT. Its protein is CASSSGLAGGSTDTQYF.

The chain joins TRBV2 to TRBJ2-5, with D possibly TRBD2 on 6 matching bases. This CDR3 is built from 15 residues. The germline gives CDR1 SNHLY, CDR2 FYNNEI. Trimming shortened V by 10 bases and J by 2 bases, and 20 bases separated the two germline ends. The CDR3 here is CAIGLGFSGQETQYF. CDR3 bases: TGTGCCATCGGGTTGGGGTTCAGCGGGCAAGAGACCCAGTACTTC.